The clone carrying this T cell receptor beta chain was found a few times. Its cognate antigen is unknown. Every isolated RNA sample was fully reverse transcribed, so sequencing captured expressed TCRB transcripts. Some clones are missing from TCRdb's copy, which holds only in-frame ones; the method was immunoSEQ multiplex PCR. This repertoire shows 95,000 to 150,000 clones, roughly a sixth found once; its top ten account for approximately 2.5%. This record comes from a study of beta chain features in type 1 diabetes. Study overall: Cell yields, gender and age were similar in healthy donors and patients.

The V gene lost 6 bases and the J gene lost 0 bases, with 14 bases spanning the gap. The CDR3 contains 15 residues. Germline lookup yields CDR1 SGDLS and CDR2 YYNGEE. Study observations and caveats: Patients with Type 1 diabetes showed moderately but significantly shorter TCRB CDR3s in all four CD4+ subsets. Whether HLA type affects TCRB rearrangement stayed undetermined in the present work.

The specimen was central memory CD4+ T cells from blood. The J gene is TRBJ2-3, the V gene TRBV9; D might be TRBD2 (6 bases). This clonotype was obtained from a man between 18 and 29 years old with type 1 diabetes. CDR3 bases: TGTGCCAGCACCCGACGGGGGTCTAGCACAGATACGCAGTATTTT. It encodes CASTRRGSSTDTQYF. The variable domain in full, completed from reference TRBV9 and TRBJ2-3, reads DSGVTQTPKHLITATGQRVTLRCSPRSGDLSVYWYQQSLDQGLQFLIQYYNGEERAKGNILERFSAQQFPDLHSELNLSSLELGDSALYFCASTRRGSSTDTQYFGPGTRLTVL.